Detailed here is one T cell receptor (beta chain). There is no known antigen for this receptor. Base qualities are not at hand, and no much larger clone is one base apart. For sequencing of the TCRbeta CDR3 region, genomic DNA was extracted from the sorted cells. The immunoSEQ Assay was used to sequence the TCRbeta CDR3 regions. As stored in TCRdb, this immuneACCESS dataset retains in-frame rearrangements with V and J assigned. A fraction of the clones does not appear; measured against another copy, unresolved V genes explain less than half of the discrepancy, and the remainder lacks a known reason. This sample is represented by tens of thousands of clones; around 92% of them were singletons. The top ten constitute nearly 15% of the sample. The germline V gene sets CDR1 to SGHAT and CDR2 to FQNNGV. The V end loses 4 bases and the J end loses 1 base, and a stretch of 20 bases separates them. The CDR3 covers 18 residues, taking in both the cysteine and the phenylalanine. Only the CDR3 portion is preserved as DNA: 54 bases, with reading frame beginning at the first base.

The trial excluded patients who had a history of autoimmune disease or who were on systemic immunosuppression. Peripheral blood for TCR sequencing was collected from all dose cohorts at baseline, on cycle 4 day 1, and on cycle 7 day 1. Samples came from an open-label, multicenter, first-in-human phase I dose-escalation trial of ivuxolimab. Adults with locally advanced or metastatic head and neck squamous cell, hepatocellular, melanoma or renal cell carcinoma were enrolled in the trial. Before TCR sequencing, CD4+ and CD8+ T cells were separately sorted from peripheral blood. These data are taken from a study of OX40 agonist ivuxolimab in advanced cancers. As for the study more broadly: Ivuxolimab, which targeted the costimulatory receptor OX40 (CD134), was an agonistic, fully human IgG2 monoclonal antibody. The paper covers the monotherapy dose-escalation part of the phase I ivuxolimab trial, which included N ≈ 54 patients. Of the approximately 54 dose-escalation patients, hepatocellular carcinoma was present in around 20, melanoma in about 15, renal cell carcinoma in 9 and head and neck cancer in 9. Peripheral TCRbeta sequencing was intended to test whether TCR sequence diversity was altered and clonal T-cell expansion was caused by ivuxolimab. Prior anti-PD-1, anti-PD-L1 or anti-CTLA-4 therapy was permitted, and 30% to 45% of dose-escalation patients had received checkpoint inhibitors. Partial responses were achieved by three dose-escalation patients, of whom one had hepatocellular carcinoma and two had cutaneous melanoma. Intravenous ivuxolimab was administered to patients every 2 weeks at six dose levels: 0.01, 0.1, 0.3, 1.5, 3 and 10 mg/kg. In the dose-escalation cohort, around 80% of patients were male, and the mean age was around 60 years with a range of roughly 20 to 79.

Overall results and qualifications from the work: The antigen specificity of the peripheral T cells that underwent clonal expansion was not determined. On average, CD8+ T cells showed more expanded clones than CD4+ T cells after ivuxolimab. In the 0.1-3.0 mg/kg groups, partial responders had among the lowest normalized peripheral clonal expansion, particularly in CD8+ T cells. At doses from 0.1 to 3.0 mg/kg, clonal expansion was seen in both CD4+ and CD8+ blood T cells between baseline and week 6. Low levels of normalized T-cell clonal expansion were also seen in some nonresponding patients.

The specimen was CD4+ or CD8+ T cells sorted from blood, collected in a trial of the OX40 agonist ivuxolimab. This TCR came from an adult with an advanced solid tumor such as melanoma, head and neck, liver or kidney cancer. The chain is made from TRBV11-2 and TRBJ2-1, and possibly TRBD2, on 6 matching bases. The nucleotide sequence is given as TGTGCCAGCAGCTGGGGGGTGGGAACGGGAGAGTCCTACAATGAGCAGTTCTTC. Translated, it reads CASSWGVGTGESYNEQFF.